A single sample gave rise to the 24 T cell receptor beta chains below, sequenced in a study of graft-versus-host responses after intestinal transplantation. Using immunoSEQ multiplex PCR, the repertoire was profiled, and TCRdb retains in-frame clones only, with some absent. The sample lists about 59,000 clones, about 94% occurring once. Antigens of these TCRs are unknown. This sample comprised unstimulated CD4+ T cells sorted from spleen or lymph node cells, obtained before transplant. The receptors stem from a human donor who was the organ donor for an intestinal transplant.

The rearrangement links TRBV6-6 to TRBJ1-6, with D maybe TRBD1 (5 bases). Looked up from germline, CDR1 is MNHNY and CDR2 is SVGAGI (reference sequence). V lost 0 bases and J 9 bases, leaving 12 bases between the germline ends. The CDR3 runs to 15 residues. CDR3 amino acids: CASSYSIGGGSPLHF. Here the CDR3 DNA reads TGTGCCAGCAGTTACTCGATTGGGGGGGGTTCACCCCTCCACTTT.

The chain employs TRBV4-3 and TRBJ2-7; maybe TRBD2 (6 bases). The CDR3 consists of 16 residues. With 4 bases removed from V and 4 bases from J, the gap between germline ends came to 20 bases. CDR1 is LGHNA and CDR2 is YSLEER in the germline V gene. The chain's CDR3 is CASSPNPSEVGYEQYF. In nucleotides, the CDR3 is TGCGCCAGCAGCCCAAACCCTAGCGAGGTCGGATACGAGCAGTACTTC.

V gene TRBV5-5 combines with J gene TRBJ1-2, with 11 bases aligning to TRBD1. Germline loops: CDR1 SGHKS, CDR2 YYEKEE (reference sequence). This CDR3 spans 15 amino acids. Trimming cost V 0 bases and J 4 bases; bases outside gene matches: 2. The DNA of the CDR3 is TGTGCCAGCAGCTTGGGGACAGGGGGCGGCTATGGCTACACCTTC. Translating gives CASSLGTGGGYGYTF.

CDR3 sequence: CASSAGTSGIGQYF. CDR3 DNA sequence: TGTGCCAGCAGCGCCGGGACTAGCGGTATAGGGCAGTACTTC. The chain joins TRBV14 to TRBJ2-7; 11 nucleotides align to TRBD2. CDR1 is SGHDN and CDR2 is FVKESK in the germline V gene. This CDR3 has 14 amino acids. Trimming cost V 5 bases and J 9 bases; bases outside gene matches: 9.

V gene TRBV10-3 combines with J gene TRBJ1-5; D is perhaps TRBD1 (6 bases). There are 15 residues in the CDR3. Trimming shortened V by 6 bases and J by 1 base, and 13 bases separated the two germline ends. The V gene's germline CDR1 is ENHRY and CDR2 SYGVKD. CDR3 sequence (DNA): TGTGCCATCAGAAGCGCACAGGGAAGCAATCAGCCCCAGCATTTT. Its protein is CAIRSAQGSNQPQHF.

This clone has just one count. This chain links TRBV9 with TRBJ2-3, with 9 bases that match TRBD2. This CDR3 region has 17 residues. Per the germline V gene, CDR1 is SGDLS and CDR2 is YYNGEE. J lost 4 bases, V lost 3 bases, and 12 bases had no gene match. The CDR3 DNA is TGTGCCAGCAGCGCCGGGCGTGGCGGGGGGGCTGCAGATACGCAGTATTTT. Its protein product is CASSAGRGGGAADTQYF.

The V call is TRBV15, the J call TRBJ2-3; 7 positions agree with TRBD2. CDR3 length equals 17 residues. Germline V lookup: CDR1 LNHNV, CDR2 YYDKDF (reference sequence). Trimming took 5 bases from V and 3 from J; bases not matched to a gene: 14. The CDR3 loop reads CATSRTWLERGTDTQYF. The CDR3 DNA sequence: TGTGCCACCAGCCGCACGTGGCTCGAGCGGGGAACAGATACGCAGTATTTT.

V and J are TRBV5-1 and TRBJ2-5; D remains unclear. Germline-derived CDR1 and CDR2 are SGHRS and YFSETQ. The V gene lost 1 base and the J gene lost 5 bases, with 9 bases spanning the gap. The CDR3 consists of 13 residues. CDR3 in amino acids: CASSLTVGETQYF. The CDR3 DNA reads TGCGCCAGCAGCTTGACAGTGGGGGAGACCCAGTACTTC.

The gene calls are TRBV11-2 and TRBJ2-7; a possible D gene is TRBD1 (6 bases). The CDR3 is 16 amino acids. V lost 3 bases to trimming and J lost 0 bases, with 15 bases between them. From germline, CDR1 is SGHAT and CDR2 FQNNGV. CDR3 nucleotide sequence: TGTGCCAGCAGCTTGTCATTCGGACAGCCCTCCTACGAGCAGTACTTC. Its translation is CASSLSFGQPSYEQYF. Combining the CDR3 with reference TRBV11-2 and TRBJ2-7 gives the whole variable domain EAGVAQSPRYKIIEKRQSVAFWCNPISGHATLYWYQQILGQGPKLLIQFQNNGVVDDSQLPKDRFSAERLKGVDSTLKIQPAKLEDSAVYLCASSLSFGQPSYEQYFGPGTRLTVT.

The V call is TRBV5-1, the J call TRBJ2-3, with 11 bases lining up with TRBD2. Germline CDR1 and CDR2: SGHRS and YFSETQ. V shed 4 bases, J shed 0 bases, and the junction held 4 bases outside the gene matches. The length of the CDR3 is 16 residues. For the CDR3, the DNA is TGCGCCAGCAGCCCGGGGACTAGCGGAAGCACAGATACGCAGTATTTT. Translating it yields CASSPGTSGSTDTQYF.

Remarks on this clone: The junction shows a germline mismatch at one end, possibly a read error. The CDR3: CASSLAETQYF. The CDR3 region has the DNA TGTGCCAGCAGTTTAGCCGAGACCCAGTACTTC. J is TRBJ2-5 and V is TRBV7-2; no clear D. The CDR3 is made up of 11 amino acids. In germline, CDR1 is SGHTA, CDR2 FQGNSA.

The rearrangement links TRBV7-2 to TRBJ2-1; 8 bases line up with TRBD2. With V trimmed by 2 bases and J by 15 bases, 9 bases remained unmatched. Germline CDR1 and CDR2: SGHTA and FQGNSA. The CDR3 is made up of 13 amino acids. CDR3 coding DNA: TGTGCCAGCAGCTTATCCAGCGGGGGTGACCCGTTCTTC. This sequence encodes CASSLSSGGDPFF.

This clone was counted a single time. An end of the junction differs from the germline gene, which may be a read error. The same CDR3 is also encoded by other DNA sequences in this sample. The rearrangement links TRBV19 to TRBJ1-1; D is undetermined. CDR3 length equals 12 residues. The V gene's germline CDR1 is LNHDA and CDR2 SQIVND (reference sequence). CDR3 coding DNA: TGCGCCAGTCGCTCTCCTCACACTGAAGCTTTCTTT. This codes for CASRSPHTEAFF.

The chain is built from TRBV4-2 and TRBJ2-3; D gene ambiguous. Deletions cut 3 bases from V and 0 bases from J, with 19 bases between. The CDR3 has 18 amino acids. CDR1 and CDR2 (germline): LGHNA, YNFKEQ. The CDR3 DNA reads TGTGCCAGCAGCCAGGAGATAAAAGGCGGTTCTAGCACAGATACGCAGTATTTT. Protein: CASSQEIKGGSSTDTQYF.

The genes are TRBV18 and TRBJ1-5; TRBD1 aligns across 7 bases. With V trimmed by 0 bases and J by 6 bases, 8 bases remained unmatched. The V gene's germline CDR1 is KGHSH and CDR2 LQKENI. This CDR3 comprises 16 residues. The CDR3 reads CASSPPGKQGFQPQHF. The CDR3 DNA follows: TGTGCCAGCTCACCACCGGGAAAACAGGGGTTTCAGCCCCAGCATTTT.

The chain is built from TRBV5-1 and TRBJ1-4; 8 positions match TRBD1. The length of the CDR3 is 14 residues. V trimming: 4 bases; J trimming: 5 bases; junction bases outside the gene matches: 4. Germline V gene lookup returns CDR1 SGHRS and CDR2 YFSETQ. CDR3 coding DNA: TGCGCCAGCAGCGACGGGACAGGAAATGAAAAACTGTTTTTT. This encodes CASSDGTGNEKLFF.

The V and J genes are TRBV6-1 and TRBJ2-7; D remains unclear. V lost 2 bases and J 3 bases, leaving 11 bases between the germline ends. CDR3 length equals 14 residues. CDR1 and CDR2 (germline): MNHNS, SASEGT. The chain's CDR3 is CASSEWRSLYEQYF. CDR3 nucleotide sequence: TGTGCCAGCAGTGAATGGCGGTCACTCTACGAGCAGTACTTC.

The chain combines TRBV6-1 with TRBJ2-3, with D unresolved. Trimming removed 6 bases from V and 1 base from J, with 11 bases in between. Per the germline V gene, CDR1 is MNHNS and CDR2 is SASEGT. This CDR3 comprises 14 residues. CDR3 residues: CASRKPVRTDTQYF. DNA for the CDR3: TGTGCCAGCAGGAAACCGGTTCGCACAGATACGCAGTATTTT.

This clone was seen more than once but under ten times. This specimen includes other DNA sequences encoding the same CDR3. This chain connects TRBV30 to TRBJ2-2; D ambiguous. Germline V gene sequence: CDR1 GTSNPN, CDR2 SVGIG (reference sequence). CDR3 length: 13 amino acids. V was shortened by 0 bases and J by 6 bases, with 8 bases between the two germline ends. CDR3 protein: CAWSVQAPGELFF. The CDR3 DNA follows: TGTGCCTGGAGTGTACAAGCTCCCGGGGAGCTGTTTTTT.

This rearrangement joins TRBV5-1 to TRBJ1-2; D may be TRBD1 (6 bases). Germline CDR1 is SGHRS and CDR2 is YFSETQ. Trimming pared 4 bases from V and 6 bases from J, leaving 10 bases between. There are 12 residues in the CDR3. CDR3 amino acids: CASSPQGDGYTF. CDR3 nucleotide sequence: TGCGCCAGCAGCCCACAGGGAGATGGCTACACCTTC.

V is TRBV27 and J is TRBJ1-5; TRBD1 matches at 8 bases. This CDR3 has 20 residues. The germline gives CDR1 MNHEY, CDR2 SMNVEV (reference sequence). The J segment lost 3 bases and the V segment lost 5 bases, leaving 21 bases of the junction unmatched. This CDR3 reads CASSANLLIPGGRVNQPQHF. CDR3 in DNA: TGTGCCAGCAGTGCCAACCTGCTCATTCCAGGGGGCCGTGTCAATCAGCCCCAGCATTTT.

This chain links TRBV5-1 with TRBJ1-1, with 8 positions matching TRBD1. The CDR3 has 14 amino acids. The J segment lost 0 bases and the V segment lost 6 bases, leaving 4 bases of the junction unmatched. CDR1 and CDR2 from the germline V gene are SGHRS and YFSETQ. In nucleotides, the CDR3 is TGCGCCAGCACAAAGGGACAGGTGAACACTGAAGCTTTCTTT. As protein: CASTKGQVNTEAFF.

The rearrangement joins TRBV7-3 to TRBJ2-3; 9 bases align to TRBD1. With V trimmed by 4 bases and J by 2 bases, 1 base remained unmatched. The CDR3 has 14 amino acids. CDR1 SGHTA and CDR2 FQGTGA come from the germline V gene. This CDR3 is CASSWDRATDTQYF. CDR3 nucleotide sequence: TGTGCCAGCAGCTGGGACAGGGCCACAGATACGCAGTATTTT.

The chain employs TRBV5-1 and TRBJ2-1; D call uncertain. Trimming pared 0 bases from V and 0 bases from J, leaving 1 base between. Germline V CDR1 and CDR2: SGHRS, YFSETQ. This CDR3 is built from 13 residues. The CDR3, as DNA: TGCGCCAGCAGCTTGGGCTCCTACAATGAGCAGTTCTTC. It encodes CASSLGSYNEQFF.